The clone carrying this TCR beta chain was found once. Its antigen is still unknown. V lost 4 bases, J lost 0 bases, and 13 bases lay in between. The CDR3 spans 16 residues. The sample originates from a study of cytomegalovirus exposure and HLA in healthy donors. Study-wide results and limits: It was confirmed in vitro that three of the CMV-associated chains were specific for CMV antigens. The study labeled fewer than 200 TCR beta chains cytomegalovirus-associated.

Using immunoSEQ multiplex PCR, the repertoire was profiled, and TCRdb retains in-frame clones only, with some absent. The table has tens of thousands of clones, 70% to 90% seen once. V is TRBV23-1 and J is TRBJ2-4; no clear D. TRBV23-1 is recorded as an ORF, its role being uncertain. The receptor was derived from a woman aged 18 to 35 in good health and CMV-seropositive. The sequencing input was PBMCs. CDR3 nucleotide sequence: TGCGCCAGCAGTCGTCCTAATGCATTAGCCAAAAACATTCAGTACTTC. Protein: CASSRPNALAKNIQYF.